Each of the 10 T cell receptor beta chains below was sequenced from the same sample in a study of cytomegalovirus exposure and HLA in healthy donors. Vbeta (60) and Jbeta (13) primers were used in the PCR. Produced via immunoSEQ multiplex PCR; TCRdb's table is partial and in-frame only. The data hold roughly 99,000 clones, with less than 85% observed a single time. The material sequenced was PBMCs. These receptors all stem from a woman aged 40-49 years in good health and CMV-seropositive.

The rearrangement uses TRBV27 and TRBJ1-2; 7 nucleotides match TRBD1. The length of the CDR3 is 14 residues. Looked up from germline, CDR1 is MNHEY and CDR2 is SMNVEV (reference sequence). V was pared by 2 bases and J by 4 bases, with 4 bases of the junction left unmatched. CDR3 sequence (DNA): TGTGCCAGCAGTTTAAGACAGGGAGCCTATGGCTACACCTTC. This codes for CASSLRQGAYGYTF.

This chain joins TRBV11-3 and TRBJ2-2, with 8 bases lining up with TRBD2. The CDR3 is 15 residues long. With 5 bases clipped from V and 0 bases from J, the junction kept 2 bases outside the gene matches. Germline CDR1 SGHNT, CDR2 YENEEA. CDR3 nucleotide sequence: TGTGCCAGCAGCCCGGGAGGGACGAACACCGGGGAGCTGTTTTTT. Amino acid sequence: CASSPGGTNTGELFF.

The V call is TRBV30, the J call TRBJ1-1; possible D gene TRBD1, 5 bases. CDR1 is GTSNPN, CDR2 SVGIG, per germline (reference sequence). V was pared by 5 bases and J by 2 bases, with 9 bases between. The CDR3 is 12 amino acids. The CDR3 DNA reads TGTGCCTGGTCAGGGTTAAACACTGAAGCTTTCTTT. Protein product: CAWSGLNTEAFF.

In its sample, this clone was seen a few times. The V call is TRBV29-1, the J call TRBJ1-2; D unresolved. The CDR3 extends over 11 amino acids. Trimming removed 2 bases at V and 1 base at J, with 2 bases between. Germline V gives CDR1 SQVTM, CDR2 ANQGSEA. In DNA, the CDR3 is TGCAGCGTTGAACTTAACTATGGCTACACCTTC. Translated: CSVELNYGYTF.

This chain links TRBV6-5 with TRBJ1-4; a possible D gene is TRBD1 (6 bases). The CDR3 length is 15 residues. V lost 6 bases and J 7 bases, leaving 18 bases between the germline ends. Germline-derived CDR1 and CDR2 are MNHEY and SVGAGI. Here the CDR3 reads CASSLSGGAREKLFF. Here the CDR3 DNA reads TGTGCCAGCAGCCTATCGGGGGGGGCGCGTGAAAAACTGTTTTTT.

The chain uses TRBV5-4 and TRBJ1-5; 9 nucleotides align to TRBD1. The J segment lost 0 bases and the V segment lost 4 bases, leaving 5 bases of the junction unmatched. Per the germline V gene, CDR1 is SGHNT and CDR2 is YYREEE (reference sequence). The CDR3 spans 16 residues. The CDR3 bases are TGTGCCAGCAGCAATGGGGGACAGGGTAGCAATCAGCCCCAGCATTTT. Its protein is CASSNGGQGSNQPQHF.

In the case of this clone: The same CDR3 arises from other DNA sequences in this sample as well. The chain combines TRBV6-5 with TRBJ1-2, with 7 bases fitting TRBD1. This CDR3 has 13 residues. Germline V gene sequence: CDR1 MNHEY, CDR2 SVGAGI. J lost 4 bases, V lost 4 bases, and 3 bases had no gene match. The CDR3 loop is CASSSQGGYGYTF. The DNA for the CDR3 is TGTGCCAGCAGTTCTCAGGGGGGCTATGGCTACACCTTC.

This rearrangement joins TRBV18 to TRBJ1-5; 8 nucleotides match TRBD1. Trimming removed 5 bases from V and 0 bases from J; junction bases left unmatched: 0. The CDR3 sequence is 14 residues long. CDR1 KGHSH and CDR2 LQKENI come from the germline V gene. For the CDR3, the DNA is TGTGCCAGCTCAGACAGGGGTAGCAATCAGCCCCAGCATTTT. This codes for CASSDRGSNQPQHF.

This rearrangement joins TRBV21-1 to TRBJ1-3. TRBV21-1 is deemed a pseudogene. CDR3 length: 15 residues. The CDR3 coding sequence is TGTGCCAGCAGTAATAAGCAAGGAGCTGGAAACACCATATATTTT. Its protein product is CASSNKQGAGNTIYF.

This sequence joins TRBV9 and TRBJ2-1, with TRBD2 as a possible D gene (5 bases). Germline-derived CDR1 and CDR2 are SGDLS and YYNGEE. The V gene lost 2 bases and the J gene lost 5 bases, with 17 bases spanning the gap. The CDR3 extends over 16 amino acids. The CDR3 reads CASSVGFVRGNNEQFF. The CDR3 DNA reads as TGTGCCAGCAGCGTGGGTTTTGTCCGGGGAAACAATGAGCAGTTCTTC.